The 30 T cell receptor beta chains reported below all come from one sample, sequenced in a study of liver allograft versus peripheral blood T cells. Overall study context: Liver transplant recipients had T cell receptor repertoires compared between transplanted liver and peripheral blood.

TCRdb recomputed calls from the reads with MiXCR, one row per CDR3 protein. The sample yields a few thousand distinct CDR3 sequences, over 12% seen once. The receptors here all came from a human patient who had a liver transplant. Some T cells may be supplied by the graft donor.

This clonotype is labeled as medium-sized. The CDR3 loop reads CASSSGTLEQYF. CDR3 in DNA: TGTGCCAGCAGTTCCGGAACTCTCGAGCAGTACTTC. V is TRBV6-2 or TRBV6-3 and J is TRBJ2-7; D unresolved. The CDR3 loop spans 12 amino acids. V lost 4 bases, J lost 6 bases, and 10 bases lay in between. CDR1 and CDR2 from the germline V gene are MNHEY and SVGEGT.

The CDR3 protein is CASSLRQGAFPHEKLFF. As DNA, the CDR3 is TGTGCCAGCAGTCTGCGACAGGGGGCCTTCCCCCATGAAAAACTGTTTTTT. The chain joins TRBV27 to TRBJ1-4; 10 bases fit TRBD1. The CDR3 runs 17 residues. The J segment lost 6 bases and the V segment lost 5 bases, leaving 12 bases of the junction unmatched. Germline values: CDR1 MNHEY, CDR2 SMNVEV (reference sequence).

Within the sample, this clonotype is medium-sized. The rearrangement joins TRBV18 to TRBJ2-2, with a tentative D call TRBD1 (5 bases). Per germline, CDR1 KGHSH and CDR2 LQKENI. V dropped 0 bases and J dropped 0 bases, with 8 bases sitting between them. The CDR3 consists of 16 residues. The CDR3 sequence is CASSPPQTANTGELFF. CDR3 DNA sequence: TGTGCCAGCTCACCACCGCAGACAGCGAACACCGGGGAGCTGTTTTTT. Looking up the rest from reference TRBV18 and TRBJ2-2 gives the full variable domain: NAGVMQNPRHLVRRRGQEARLRCSPMKGHSHVYWYRQLPEEGLKFMVYLQKENIIDESGMPKERFSAEFPKEGPSILRIQQVVRGDSAAYFCASSPPQTANTGELFFGEGSRLTVL.

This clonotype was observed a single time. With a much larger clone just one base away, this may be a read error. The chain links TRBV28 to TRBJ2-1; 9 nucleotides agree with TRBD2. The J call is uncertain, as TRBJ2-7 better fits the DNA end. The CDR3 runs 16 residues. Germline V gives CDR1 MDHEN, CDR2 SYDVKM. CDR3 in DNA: TGTGCCAGCAGTTTATCGGCGGGAGGGCTGAGCAATGAGCAGTACTTC. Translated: CASSLSAGGLSNEQYF.

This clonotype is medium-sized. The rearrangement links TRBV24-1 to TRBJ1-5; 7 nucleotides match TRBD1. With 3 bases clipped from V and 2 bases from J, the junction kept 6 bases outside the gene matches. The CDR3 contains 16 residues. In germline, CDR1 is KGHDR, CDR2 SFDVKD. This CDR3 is CATSDPNQGGNQPQHF. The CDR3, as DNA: TGTGCCACCAGTGATCCGAATCAGGGGGGCAATCAGCCCCAGCATTTT.

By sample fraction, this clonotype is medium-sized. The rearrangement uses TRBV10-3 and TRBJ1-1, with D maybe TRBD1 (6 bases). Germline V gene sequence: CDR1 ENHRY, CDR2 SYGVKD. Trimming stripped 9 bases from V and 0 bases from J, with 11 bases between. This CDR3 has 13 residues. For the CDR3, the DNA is TGTGCCATAACGGACAGCTTGAACACTGAAGCTTTCTTT. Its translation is CAITDSLNTEAFF.

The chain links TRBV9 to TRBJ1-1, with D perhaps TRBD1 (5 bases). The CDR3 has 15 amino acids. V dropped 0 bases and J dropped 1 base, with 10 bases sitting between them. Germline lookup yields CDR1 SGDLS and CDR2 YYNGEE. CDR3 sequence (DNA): TGTGCCAGCAGCGTAGGGGGACTTACGAACACTGAAGCTTTCTTT. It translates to CASSVGGLTNTEAFF.

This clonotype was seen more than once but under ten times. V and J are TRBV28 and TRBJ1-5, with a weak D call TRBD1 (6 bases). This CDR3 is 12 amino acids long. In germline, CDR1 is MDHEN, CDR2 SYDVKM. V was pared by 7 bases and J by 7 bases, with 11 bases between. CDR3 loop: CASKSGVQPQHF. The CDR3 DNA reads TGTGCCAGCAAATCAGGGGTCCAGCCCCAGCATTTT. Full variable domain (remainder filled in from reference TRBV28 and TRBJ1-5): DVKVTQSSRYLVKRTGEKVFLECVQDMDHENMFWYRQDPGLGLRLIYFSYDVKMKEKGDIPEGYSVSREKKERFSLILESASTNQTSMYLCASKSGVQPQHFGDGTRLSIL.

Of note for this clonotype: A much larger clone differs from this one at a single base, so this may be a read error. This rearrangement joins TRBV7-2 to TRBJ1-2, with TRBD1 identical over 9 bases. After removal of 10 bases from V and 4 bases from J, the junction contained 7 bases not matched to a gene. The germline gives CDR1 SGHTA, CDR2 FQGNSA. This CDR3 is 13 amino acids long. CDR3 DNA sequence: TGTGCCAACAGATCGACAGGGGGCTATGGCTACACCTTC. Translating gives CANRSTGGYGYTF. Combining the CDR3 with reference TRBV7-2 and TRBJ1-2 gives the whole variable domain GAGVSQSPSNKVTEKGKDVELRCDPISGHTALYWYRQSLGQGLEFLIYFQGNSAPDKSGLPSDRFSAERTGGSVSTLTIQRTQQEDSAVYLCANRSTGGYGYTFGSGTRLTVV.

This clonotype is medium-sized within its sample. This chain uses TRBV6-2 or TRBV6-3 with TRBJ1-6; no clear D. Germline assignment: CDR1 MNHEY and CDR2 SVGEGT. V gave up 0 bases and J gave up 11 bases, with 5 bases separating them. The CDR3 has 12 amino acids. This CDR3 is CASSYSGTPLHF. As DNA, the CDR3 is TGTGCCAGCAGTTACTCTGGGACACCCCTCCACTTT.

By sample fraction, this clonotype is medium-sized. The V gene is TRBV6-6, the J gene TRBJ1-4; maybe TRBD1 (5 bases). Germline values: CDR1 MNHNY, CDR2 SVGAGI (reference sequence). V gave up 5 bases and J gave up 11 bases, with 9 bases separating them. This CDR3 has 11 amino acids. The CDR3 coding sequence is TGTGCCAGCAGTCCGACAGTGAAACTGTTTTTT. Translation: CASSPTVKLFF.

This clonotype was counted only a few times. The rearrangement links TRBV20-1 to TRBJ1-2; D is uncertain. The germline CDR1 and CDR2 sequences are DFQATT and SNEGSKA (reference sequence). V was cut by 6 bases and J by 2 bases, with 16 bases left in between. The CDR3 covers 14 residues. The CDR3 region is CSAATTAPNYGYTF. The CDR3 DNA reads TGCAGTGCCGCGACCACCGCACCCAACTATGGCTACACCTTC.

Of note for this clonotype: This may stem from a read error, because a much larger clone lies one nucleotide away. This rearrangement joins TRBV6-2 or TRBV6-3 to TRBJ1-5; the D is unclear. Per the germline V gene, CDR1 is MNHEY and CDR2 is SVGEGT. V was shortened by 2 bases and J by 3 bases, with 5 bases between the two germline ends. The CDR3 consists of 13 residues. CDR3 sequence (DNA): TGTGCCAGCAGTTACGACCCCAATCAGCCCCAGCATTTT. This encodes CASSYDPNQPQHF.

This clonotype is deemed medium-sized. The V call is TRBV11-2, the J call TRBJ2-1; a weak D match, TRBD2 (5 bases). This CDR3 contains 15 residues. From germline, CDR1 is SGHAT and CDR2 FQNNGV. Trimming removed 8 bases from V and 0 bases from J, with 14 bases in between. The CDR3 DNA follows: TGTGCCAGCCGACCCCGGAGGAGCTCCTACAATGAGCAGTTCTTC. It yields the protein CASRPRRSSYNEQFF.

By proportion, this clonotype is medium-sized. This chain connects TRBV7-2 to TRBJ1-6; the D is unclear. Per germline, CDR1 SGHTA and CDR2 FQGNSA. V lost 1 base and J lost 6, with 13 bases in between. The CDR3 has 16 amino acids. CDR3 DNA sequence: TGTGCCAGCAGCTTAGTGTGGGCAGCCGGTAATTCACCCCTCCACTTT. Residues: CASSLVWAAGNSPLHF.

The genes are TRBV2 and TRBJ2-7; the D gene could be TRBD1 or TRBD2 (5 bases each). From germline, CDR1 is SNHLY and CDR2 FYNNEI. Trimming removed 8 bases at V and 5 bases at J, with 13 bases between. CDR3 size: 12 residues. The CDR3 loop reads CASRDLTNEQYF. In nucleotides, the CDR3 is TGTGCCAGCCGGGACCTAACCAACGAGCAGTACTTC.

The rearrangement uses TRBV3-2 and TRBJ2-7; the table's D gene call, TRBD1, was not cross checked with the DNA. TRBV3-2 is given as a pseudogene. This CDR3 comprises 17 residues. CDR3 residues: CASSQPTGFGASYEQYF. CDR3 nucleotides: TGTGCCAGCAGCCAACCTACAGGGTTTGGGGCTAGTTACGAGCAGTACTTC.

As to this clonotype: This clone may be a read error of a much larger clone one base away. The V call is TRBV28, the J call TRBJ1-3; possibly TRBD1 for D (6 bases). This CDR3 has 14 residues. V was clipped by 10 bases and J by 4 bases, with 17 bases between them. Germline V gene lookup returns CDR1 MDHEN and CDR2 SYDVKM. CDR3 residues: CAIKNLDRGNTIYF. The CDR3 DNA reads TGTGCCATCAAGAACCTTGACAGGGGAAACACCATATATTTT.

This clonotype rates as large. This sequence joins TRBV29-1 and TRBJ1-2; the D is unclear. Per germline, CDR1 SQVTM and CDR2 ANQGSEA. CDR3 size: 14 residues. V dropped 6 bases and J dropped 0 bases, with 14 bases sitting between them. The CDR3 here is CSVRRTVANYGYTF. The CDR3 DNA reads TGCAGCGTCCGTCGGACGGTAGCTAACTATGGCTACACCTTC.

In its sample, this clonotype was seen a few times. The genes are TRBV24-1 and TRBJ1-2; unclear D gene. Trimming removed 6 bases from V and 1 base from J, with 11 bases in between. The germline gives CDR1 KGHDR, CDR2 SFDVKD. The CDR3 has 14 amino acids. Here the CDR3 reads CATSRPRNNYGYTF. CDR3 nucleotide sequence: TGTGCCACCAGTCGGCCCAGAAATAACTATGGCTACACCTTC.

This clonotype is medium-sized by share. This CDR3 is CASSPQGSPLHF. Written as DNA, the CDR3 is TGTGCCAGCAGCCCTCAGGGGTCACCCCTCCACTTT. The V and J genes are TRBV14 and TRBJ1-6, with D perhaps TRBD1 (6 bases). The V gene lost 4 bases and the J gene lost 10 bases, with 8 bases spanning the gap. The CDR3 is 12 amino acids. Germline CDR1 and CDR2: SGHDN and FVKESK.

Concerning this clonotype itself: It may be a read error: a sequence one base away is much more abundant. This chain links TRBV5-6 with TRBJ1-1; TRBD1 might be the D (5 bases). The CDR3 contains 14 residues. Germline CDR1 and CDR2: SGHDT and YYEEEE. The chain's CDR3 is CVSSPPQGEAEAFF. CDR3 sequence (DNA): TGTGTCAGCAGTCCACCCCAGGGCGAGGCTGAAGCTTTCTTT.

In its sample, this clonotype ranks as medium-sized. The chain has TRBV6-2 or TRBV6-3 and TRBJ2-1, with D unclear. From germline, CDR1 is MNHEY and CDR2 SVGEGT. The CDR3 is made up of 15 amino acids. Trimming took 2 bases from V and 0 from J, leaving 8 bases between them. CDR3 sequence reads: CASSYEIISYNEQFF. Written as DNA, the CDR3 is TGTGCCAGCAGTTACGAAATAATCTCCTACAATGAGCAGTTCTTC.

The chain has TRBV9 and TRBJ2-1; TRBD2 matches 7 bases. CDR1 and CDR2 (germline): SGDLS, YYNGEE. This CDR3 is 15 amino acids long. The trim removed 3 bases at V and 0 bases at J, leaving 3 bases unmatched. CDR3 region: CASSASGNSYNEQFF. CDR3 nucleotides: TGTGCCAGCAGCGCCAGCGGGAACTCCTACAATGAGCAGTTCTTC.

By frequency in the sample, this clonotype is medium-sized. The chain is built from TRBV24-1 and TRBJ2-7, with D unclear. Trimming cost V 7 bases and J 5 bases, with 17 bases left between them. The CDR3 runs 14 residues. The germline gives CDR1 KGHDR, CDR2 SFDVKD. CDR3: CATRASGHNDEQYF. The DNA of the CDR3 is TGTGCCACCAGGGCAAGTGGGCATAATGACGAGCAGTACTTC.

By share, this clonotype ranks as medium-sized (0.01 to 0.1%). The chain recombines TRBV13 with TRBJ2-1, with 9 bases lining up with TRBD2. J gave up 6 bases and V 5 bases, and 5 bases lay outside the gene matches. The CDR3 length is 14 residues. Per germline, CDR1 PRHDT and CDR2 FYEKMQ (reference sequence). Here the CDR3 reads CASSLAGIGNEQFF. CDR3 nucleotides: TGTGCCAGCAGCCTAGCGGGGATTGGCAATGAGCAGTTCTTC.

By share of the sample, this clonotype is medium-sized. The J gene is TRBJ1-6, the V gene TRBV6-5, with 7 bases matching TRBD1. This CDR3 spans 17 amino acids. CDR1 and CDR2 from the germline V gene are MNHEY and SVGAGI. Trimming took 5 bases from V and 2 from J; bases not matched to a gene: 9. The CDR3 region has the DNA TGTGCCAGCAGTAAAACAGGGGAGCAGACCTATAATTCACCCCTCCACTTT. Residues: CASSKTGEQTYNSPLHF.

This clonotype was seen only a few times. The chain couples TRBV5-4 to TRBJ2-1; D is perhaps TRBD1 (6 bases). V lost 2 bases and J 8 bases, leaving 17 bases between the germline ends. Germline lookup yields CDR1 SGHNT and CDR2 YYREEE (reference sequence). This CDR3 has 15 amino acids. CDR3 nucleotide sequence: TGTGCCAGCAGCTTACAGGGAAGGTTAGTCGATGAGCAGTTCTTC. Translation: CASSLQGRLVDEQFF.

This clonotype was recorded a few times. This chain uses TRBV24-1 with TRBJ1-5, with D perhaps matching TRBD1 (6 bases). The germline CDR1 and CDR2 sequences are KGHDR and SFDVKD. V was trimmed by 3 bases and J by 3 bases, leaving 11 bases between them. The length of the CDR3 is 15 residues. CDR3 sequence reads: CATSDTRDINQPQHF. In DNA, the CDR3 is TGTGCCACCAGTGATACCCGGGACATCAATCAGCCCCAGCATTTT.

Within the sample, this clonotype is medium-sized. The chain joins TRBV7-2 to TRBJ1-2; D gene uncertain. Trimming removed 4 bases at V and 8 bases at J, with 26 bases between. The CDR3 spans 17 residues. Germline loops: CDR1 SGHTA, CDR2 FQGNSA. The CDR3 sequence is CASSSRTTNGRGRGYTF. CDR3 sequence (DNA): TGTGCCAGCAGCTCCCGAACGACAAATGGACGGGGTAGAGGCTACACCTTC.